This T cell receptor beta chain was profiled in a study of blood T cells in healthy people across ages. It was with a sample-barcoded 5' primer and a J-beta primer mix that a second PCR of roughly 7 to 12 cycles was run. TCRdb reanalysed the 5' RACE reads using MiXCR and keeps one entry per CDR3 protein. The table shows some 900,000 distinct CDR3 sequences, with about 48% occurring only once. The germline V gene has CDR1 LGHNA and CDR2 YSLEER. Trimming removed 0 bases at V and 10 bases at J, with 13 bases between. The CDR3 has 15 amino acids. The receptor comes from a young man in good health. Specimen: blood. The chain has TRBV4-3 and TRBJ1-6; possible D gene TRBD1, 5 bases. The CDR3 region is CASSQDRGLESPLHF. The CDR3 region has the DNA TGCGCCAGCAGCCAAGATCGGGGACTGGAATCACCCCTCCACTTT.